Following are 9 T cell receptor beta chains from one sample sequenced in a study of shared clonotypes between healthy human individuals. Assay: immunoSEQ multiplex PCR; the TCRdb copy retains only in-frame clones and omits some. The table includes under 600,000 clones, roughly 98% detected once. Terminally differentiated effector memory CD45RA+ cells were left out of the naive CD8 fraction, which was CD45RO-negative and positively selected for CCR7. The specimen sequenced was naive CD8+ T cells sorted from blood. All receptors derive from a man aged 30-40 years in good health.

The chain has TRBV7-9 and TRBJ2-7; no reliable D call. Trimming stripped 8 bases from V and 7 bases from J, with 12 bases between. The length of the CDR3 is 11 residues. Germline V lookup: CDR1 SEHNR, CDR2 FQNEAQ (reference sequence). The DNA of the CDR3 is TGTGCCAGCGACGACACCGGAGAGCAGTACTTC. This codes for CASDDTGEQYF.

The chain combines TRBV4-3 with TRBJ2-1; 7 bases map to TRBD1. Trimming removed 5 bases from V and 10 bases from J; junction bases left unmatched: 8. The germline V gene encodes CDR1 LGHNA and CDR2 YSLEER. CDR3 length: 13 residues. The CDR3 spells CASSETGSREQFF. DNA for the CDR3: TGCGCCAGCAGCGAGACAGGGTCAAGAGAGCAGTTCTTC.

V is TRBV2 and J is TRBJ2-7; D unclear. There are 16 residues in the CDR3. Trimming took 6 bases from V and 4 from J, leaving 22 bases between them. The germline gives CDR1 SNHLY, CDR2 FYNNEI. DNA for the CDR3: TGTGCCAGCAGGATCACTAATCGGGTCCCTGTGTACGAGCAGTACTTC. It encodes CASRITNRVPVYEQYF. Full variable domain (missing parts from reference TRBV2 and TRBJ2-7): EPEVTQTPSHQVTQMGQEVILRCVPISNHLYFYWYRQILGQKVEFLVSFYNNEISEKSEIFDDQFSVERPDGSNFTLKIRSTKLEDSAMYFCASRITNRVPVYEQYFGPGTRLTVT.

The CDR3 is CASSLTSGRLVEQYF. The CDR3 nucleotides are TGTGCCAGCAGCTTAACTAGCGGGAGGCTTGTCGAGCAGTACTTC. The chain carries TRBV7-2 and TRBJ2-7, with TRBD2 matching over 12 bases. The CDR3 totals 15 residues. The V and J ends lost 2 bases and 6 bases, in that order; junction bases with no gene match: 5. Per the germline V gene, CDR1 is SGHTA and CDR2 is FQGNSA. The complete variable domain, with remaining parts taken from reference TRBV7-2 and TRBJ2-7, reads GAGVSQSPSNKVTEKGKDVELRCDPISGHTALYWYRQSLGQGLEFLIYFQGNSAPDKSGLPSDRFSAERTGGSVSTLTIQRTQQEDSAVYLCASSLTSGRLVEQYFGPGTRLTVT.

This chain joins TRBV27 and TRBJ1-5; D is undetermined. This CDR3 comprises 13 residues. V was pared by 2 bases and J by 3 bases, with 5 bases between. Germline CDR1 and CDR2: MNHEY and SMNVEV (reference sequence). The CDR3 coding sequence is TGTGCCAGCAGTTTAAGGGTCAATCAGCCCCAGCATTTT. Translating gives CASSLRVNQPQHF.

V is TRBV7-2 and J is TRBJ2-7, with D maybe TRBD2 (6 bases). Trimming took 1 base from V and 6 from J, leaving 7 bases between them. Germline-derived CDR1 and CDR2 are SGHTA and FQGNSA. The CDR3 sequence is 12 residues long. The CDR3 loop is CASSLGRGEQYF. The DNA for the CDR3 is TGTGCCAGCAGCTTAGGGAGGGGCGAGCAGTACTTC.

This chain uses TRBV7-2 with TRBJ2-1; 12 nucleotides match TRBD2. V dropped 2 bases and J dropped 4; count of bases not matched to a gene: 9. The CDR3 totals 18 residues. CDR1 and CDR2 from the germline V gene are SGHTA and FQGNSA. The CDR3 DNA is TGTGCCAGCAGCTTAACGAGACTAGCGGGGGATGGGTACAATGAGCAGTTCTTC. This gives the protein CASSLTRLAGDGYNEQFF.

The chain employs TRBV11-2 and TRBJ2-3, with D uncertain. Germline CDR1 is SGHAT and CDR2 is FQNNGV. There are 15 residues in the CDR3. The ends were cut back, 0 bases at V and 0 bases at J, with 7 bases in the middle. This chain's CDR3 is CASSLEGPSTDTQYF. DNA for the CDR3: TGTGCCAGCAGCTTAGAAGGGCCCAGCACAGATACGCAGTATTTT.

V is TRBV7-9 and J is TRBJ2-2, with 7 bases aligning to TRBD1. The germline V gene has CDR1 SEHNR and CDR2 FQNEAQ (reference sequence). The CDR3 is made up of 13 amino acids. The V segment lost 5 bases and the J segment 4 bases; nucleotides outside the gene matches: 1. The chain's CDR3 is CASSRQGTGELFF. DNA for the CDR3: TGTGCCAGCAGCCGACAGGGCACCGGGGAGCTGTTTTTT. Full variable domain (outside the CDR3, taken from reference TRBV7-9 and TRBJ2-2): DTGVSQNPRHKITKRGQNVTFRCDPISEHNRLYWYRQTLGQGPEFLTYFQNEAQLEKSRLLSDRFSAERPKGSFSTLEIQRTEQGDSAMYLCASSRQGTGELFFGEGSRLTVL.